The next 25 T cell receptor beta chains were all read from a single sample in a study of cytomegalovirus exposure and HLA in healthy donors. The PCR had 60 Vbeta and 13 Jbeta primers. The method was immunoSEQ multiplex PCR; TCRdb's version includes in-frame clones alone and lacks a portion of them. The sample yields 100,000 to 150,000 clones, less than 85% seen once. Sequencing was performed on PBMCs. These receptors all come from a man between 40 and 49 years old in good health and CMV-seronegative.

V usage is TRBV28 and J usage is TRBJ2-3; D may be TRBD2 (5 bases). CDR1 and CDR2 (germline): MDHEN, SYDVKM. The CDR3 has 14 amino acids. The V end lost 3 bases, the J end lost 5 bases, and 12 bases lay between the germline ends. The CDR3 region has the DNA TGTGCCAGCAGTTTTATAATAGAGGGAGATACGCAGTATTTT. This translates into CASSFIIEGDTQYF.

The rearrangement joins TRBV7-9 to TRBJ2-1; 10 bases agree with TRBD2. The CDR3 has 16 amino acids. Germline V CDR1 and CDR2: SEHNR, FQNEAQ (reference sequence). J lost 4 bases, V lost 6 bases, and 9 bases had no gene match. This CDR3 is CASSSIAGGEYNEQFF. The DNA of the CDR3 is TGTGCCAGCAGTTCGATAGCGGGGGGAGAATACAATGAGCAGTTCTTC.

The chain is built from TRBV5-1 and TRBJ2-5; no reliable D call. This CDR3 contains 13 residues. The V end lost 1 base, the J end lost 3 bases, and 7 bases lay between the germline ends. Germline loops: CDR1 SGHRS, CDR2 YFSETQ. CDR3 in amino acids: CASSLSTEETQYF. The DNA for the CDR3 is TGCGCCAGCAGCTTGAGTACGGAAGAGACCCAGTACTTC.

The V call is TRBV2, the J call TRBJ2-7; 9 bases match TRBD1. This CDR3 is 14 amino acids long. V was clipped by 0 bases and J by 3 bases; unmatched bases: 0. Germline V CDR1 and CDR2: SNHLY, FYNNEI. The CDR3 DNA follows: TGTGCCAGCAGTGAAGCGGGACAGGGCTACGAGCAGTACTTC. This translates into CASSEAGQGYEQYF.

The gene calls are TRBV2 and TRBJ2-1, with a possible D match to TRBD2 (6 bases). The length of the CDR3 is 14 residues. Germline assignment: CDR1 SNHLY and CDR2 FYNNEI. The V gene lost 5 bases and the J gene lost 10 bases, with 18 bases spanning the gap. CDR3 nucleotide sequence: TGTGCCAGCAGTCCGGGCCGAGAGAGCGGGGAGCAGTTCTTC. The encoded protein is CASSPGRESGEQFF.

CDR3 sequence reads: CASSPDTGELFF. The CDR3 nucleotides read TGCGCCAGCAGCCCGGACACCGGGGAGCTGTTTTTT. The chain carries TRBV5-1 and TRBJ2-2; unclear D gene. The CDR3 has 12 amino acids. The germline V gene has CDR1 SGHRS and CDR2 YFSETQ. Trimming shortened V by 4 bases and J by 3 bases, and 4 bases separated the two germline ends.

This chain uses TRBV19 with TRBJ2-5, with 12 bases fitting TRBD2. The CDR3 has 17 amino acids. The V segment lost 1 base and the J segment 5 bases; nucleotides outside the gene matches: 8. The germline V gene encodes CDR1 LNHDA and CDR2 SQIVND (reference sequence). DNA for the CDR3: TGTGCCAGTAGTATAGCTGCACTAGCGGGGGGCCAGGAGACCCAGTACTTC. This translates into CASSIAALAGGQETQYF.

This clone has a single count. This chain connects TRBV5-1 to TRBJ2-1; 14 nucleotides line up with TRBD2. The germline CDR1 and CDR2 sequences are SGHRS and YFSETQ. Germline trimming cut 2 bases from V and 7 bases from J; bases unmatched to any gene: 8. CDR3 length: 17 residues. In nucleotides, the CDR3 is TGCGCCAGCAGCTTCGGGACTAGCGGGGGCGGAGGGAATGAGCAGTTCTTC. It is translated as CASSFGTSGGGGNEQFF.

CDR3 bases: TGTGCCAGCAGTTATGGATGGGGGGGAGAGACCCAGTACTTC. Its translation is CASSYGWGGETQYF. This chain links TRBV5-6 with TRBJ2-5, with 7 positions matching TRBD2. The germline gives CDR1 SGHDT, CDR2 YYEEEE. V was pared by 5 bases and J by 4 bases, with 8 bases of the junction left unmatched. The CDR3 loop spans 14 amino acids.

This rearrangement joins TRBV7-6 to TRBJ1-1, with TRBD1 matching over 7 bases. This CDR3 spans 16 amino acids. V gave up 3 bases and J gave up 6 bases; unmatched junction bases: 13. The germline V gene has CDR1 SGHVS and CDR2 FNYEAQ. DNA of the CDR3: TGTGCCAGCAGCTTGGGTTCCAGGACAGGAGGCTCTGAAGCTTTCTTT. It yields the protein CASSLGSRTGGSEAFF. The full variable domain, in which reference TRBV7-6 and TRBJ1-1 provide the parts outside the CDR3, is GAGVSQSPRYKVTKRGQDVALRCDPISGHVSLYWYRQALGQGPEFLTYFNYEAQQDKSGLPNDRFSAERPEGSISTLTIQRTEQRDSAMYRCASSLGSRTGGSEAFFGQGTRLTVV.

The chain recombines TRBV6-1 with TRBJ2-1, with D possibly being TRBD2 (5 bases). Trimming took 8 bases from V and 6 from J, leaving 11 bases between them. The CDR3 is 12 amino acids. CDR1 and CDR2 (germline): MNHNS, SASEGT. In DNA, the CDR3 is TGTGCCAGCCTGCGCGAGGGCAATGAGCAGTTCTTC. This encodes CASLREGNEQFF.

This clone appeared a few times. The gene calls are TRBV5-1 and TRBJ2-3; 10 nucleotides agree with TRBD1. In germline, CDR1 is SGHRS, CDR2 YFSETQ. The CDR3 has 16 residues. V lost 4 bases to trimming and J lost 4 bases; unmatched junction nucleotides: 9. CDR3 amino acids: CASSTNDRGLSDTQYF. CDR3 DNA sequence: TGCGCCAGCAGCACCAACGACAGGGGGCTCTCAGATACGCAGTATTTT.

The rearrangement uses TRBV2 and TRBJ1-5, with 7 bases that match TRBD1. The CDR3 has 16 residues. From germline, CDR1 is SNHLY and CDR2 FYNNEI. V was clipped by 4 bases and J by 0 bases; unmatched bases: 6. This chain's CDR3 is CASSAGTVNSNQPQHF. As DNA, the CDR3 is TGTGCCAGCAGTGCCGGGACAGTTAATAGCAATCAGCCCCAGCATTTT.

This clone came up a few times. J is TRBJ2-7 and V is TRBV30; the D is unclear. Germline V lookup: CDR1 GTSNPN, CDR2 SVGIG (reference sequence). The V and J ends lost 0 bases and 0 bases respectively, with 9 bases between them. The CDR3 loop spans 14 amino acids. The CDR3 nucleotides read TGTGCCTGGAGTGTAGGCGGCGGCTCCTACGAGCAGTACTTC. Translating gives CAWSVGGGSYEQYF.

V is TRBV11-2 and J is TRBJ2-7; D is undetermined. CDR1 is SGHAT and CDR2 is FQNNGV in the germline V gene. CDR3 size: 11 residues. V was shortened by 5 bases and J by 4 bases, with 6 bases between the two germline ends. CDR3 amino acids: CASSPQYEQYF. CDR3 nucleotide sequence: TGTGCCAGCAGCCCCCAATACGAGCAGTACTTC. Combining the CDR3 with reference TRBV11-2 and TRBJ2-7 gives the whole variable domain EAGVAQSPRYKIIEKRQSVAFWCNPISGHATLYWYQQILGQGPKLLIQFQNNGVVDDSQLPKDRFSAERLKGVDSTLKIQPAKLEDSAVYLCASSPQYEQYFGPGTRLTVT.

The rearrangement uses TRBV28 and TRBJ2-7; tentative D call: TRBD2 (6 bases). Trimming took off 2 bases at V and 1 base at J, with 12 bases between the two ends. This CDR3 is 15 amino acids long. Germline CDR1 reads MDHEN; CDR2 reads SYDVKM. Here the CDR3 DNA reads TGTGCCAGCAGTTTAATCGGGGGTGGGTCCTACGAGCAGTACTTC. Amino acids: CASSLIGGGSYEQYF.

There are a few counts of this clone. The DNA for the CDR3 is TGTGCCAGCAGCGTAGCCCCTACAGGGTCCGGTGGAAACACCATATATTTT. Translating gives CASSVAPTGSGGNTIYF. The chain joins TRBV9 to TRBJ1-3; TRBD1 is a possible D gene (6 bases). V dropped 0 bases and J dropped 3 bases, with 16 bases sitting between them. This CDR3 region has 17 residues. Germline CDR1 SGDLS, CDR2 YYNGEE.

This clone came up once. The chain is built from TRBV5-4 and TRBJ2-3; TRBD1 aligns across 9 bases. Germline CDR1 SGHNT, CDR2 YYREEE (reference sequence). The V segment lost 4 bases and the J segment 3 bases; nucleotides outside the gene matches: 12. This CDR3 contains 17 residues. In DNA, the CDR3 is TGTGCCAGCAGCAACGGGCTACAGGGGGCGGGAACAGATACGCAGTATTTT. Translation: CASSNGLQGAGTDTQYF.

The chain employs TRBV5-1 and TRBJ2-5; 15 bases align to TRBD2. The CDR3 sequence is 16 residues long. The ends lost 4 bases at V and 6 bases at J; junction bases unmatched: 7. CDR1 and CDR2 (germline): SGHRS, YFSETQ. The CDR3 nucleotides are TGCGCCAGCAGCCCGGGACTAGCGGGAGGCGGGAAGACCCAGTACTTC. Translation gives CASSPGLAGGGKTQYF.

The V call is TRBV28, the J call TRBJ2-1; D may be TRBD1 (5 bases). CDR3 length: 14 amino acids. The V gene's germline CDR1 is MDHEN and CDR2 SYDVKM. Trimming cost V 7 bases and J 5 bases, with 15 bases left between them. CDR3 residues: CASTSGQGNNEQFF. The CDR3 coding sequence is TGTGCCAGCACCTCCGGGCAGGGTAACAATGAGCAGTTCTTC. Full variable domain (rest looked up from reference TRBV28 and TRBJ2-1): DVKVTQSSRYLVKRTGEKVFLECVQDMDHENMFWYRQDPGLGLRLIYFSYDVKMKEKGDIPEGYSVSREKKERFSLILESASTNQTSMYLCASTSGQGNNEQFFGPGTRLTVL.

As for this clone: One end of the junction fails to match germline, which may point to a read error. The rearrangement uses TRBV5-1 and TRBJ1-4, with D possibly matching TRBD1 (5 bases). Germline V CDR1 and CDR2: SGHRS, YFSETQ. CDR3 length: 16 amino acids. This CDR3 reads CASSLSLGATNEELFF. The DNA for the CDR3 is TGCGCCAGCAGCCTCAGTTTAGGGGCAACTAATGAAGAACTGTTTTTT.

In this sample, this clone turned up a few times. V and J are TRBV5-1 and TRBJ2-6; TRBD2 might be the D (5 bases). CDR3 length equals 15 residues. The V end was cut by 0 bases, the J end by 6 bases, with 10 bases between. Germline CDR1 is SGHRS and CDR2 is YFSETQ. Here the CDR3 DNA reads TGCGCCAGCAGCTTGGTGTCTCTAGCGGCCAACGTCCTGACTTTC. Its translation: CASSLVSLAANVLTF.

Turning to this clone: Within the sample, other DNA sequences also encode this same CDR3. The chain links TRBV6-1 to TRBJ1-2; 10 bases map to TRBD1. Losses at the gene ends were 2 bases for V and 3 bases for J; bases not matched to a gene: 3. Germline lookup yields CDR1 MNHNS and CDR2 SASEGT. The CDR3 is 15 amino acids. The CDR3 protein is CASSEPGQGYYGYTF. In DNA form, the CDR3 reads TGTGCCAGCAGTGAACCGGGACAGGGGTACTATGGCTACACCTTC.

The chain employs TRBV7-9 and TRBJ2-1, with 8 bases matching TRBD2. Losses at the gene ends were 5 bases for V and 0 bases for J; bases not matched to a gene: 3. The CDR3 runs to 15 residues. Germline V gene sequence: CDR1 SEHNR, CDR2 FQNEAQ (reference sequence). The CDR3 DNA follows: TGTGCCAGCAGCCCGCGGGGGGCCTCCTACAATGAGCAGTTCTTC. It encodes CASSPRGASYNEQFF.

Details on this clone: At one end, the junction sequence differs from germline, possibly due to a read error. Other nucleotide sequences from this sample produce the same CDR3. This sequence joins TRBV18 and TRBJ1-1; D call uncertain. CDR3 size: 13 residues. Germline V gives CDR1 KGHSH, CDR2 LQKENI. CDR3 DNA: TGTGCCAGCTCACCCCAGGAAAACACTGAGGCTTTCTTT. Protein product: CASSPQENTEAFF.